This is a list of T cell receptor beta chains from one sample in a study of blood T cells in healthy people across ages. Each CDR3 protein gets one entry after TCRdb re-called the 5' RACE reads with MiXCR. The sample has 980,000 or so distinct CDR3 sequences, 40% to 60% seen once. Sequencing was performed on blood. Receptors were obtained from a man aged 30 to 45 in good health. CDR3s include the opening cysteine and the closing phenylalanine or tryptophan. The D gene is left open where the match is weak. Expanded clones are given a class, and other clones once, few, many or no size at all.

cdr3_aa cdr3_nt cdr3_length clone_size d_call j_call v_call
CASSLSGRASYEQYF TGTGCCAGCAGCTTATCTGGCAGGGCATCCTACGAGCAGTACTTC 15 few . TRBJ2-7 TRBV7-2
CASSAGGLAGDWAQYF TGTGCCAGCAGTGCCGGGGGACTAGCGGGGGACTGGGCCCAGTACTTC 16 many TRBD2 TRBJ2-5 TRBV12-3/TRBV12-4
CASSRTPGREAHEQYF TGTGCCAGCAGTCGCACCCCGGGTAGGGAAGCGCACGAGCAGTACTTC 16 . . TRBJ2-7 TRBV6-5
CASSPIRTGSRTEAFF TGTGCCAGCTCACCAATTCGGACAGGTTCCAGAACTGAAGCTTTCTTT 16 . TRBD1 TRBJ1-1 TRBV18
CAISIPGTGATRSYEQYF TGTGCCATCAGTATTCCCGGGACAGGGGCCACCCGCTCCTACGAGCAGTACTTC 18 . TRBD1 TRBJ2-7 TRBV10-3
CASSVEGGPYNEQFF TGTGCCAGCAGCGTAGAGGGCGGTCCCTACAATGAGCAGTTCTTC 15 . . TRBJ2-1 TRBV9
CASSLEENQPQHF TGTGCCAGCAGCTTAGAAGAGAATCAGCCCCAGCATTTT 13 . . TRBJ1-5 TRBV7-8
CASSFIRLAAPYANYGYTF TGTGCCAGCAGTTTTATTCGTCTGGCCGCACCTTACGCTAACTATGGCTACACCTTC 19 . . TRBJ1-2 TRBV12-3/TRBV12-4
CASSIEGQGGTKTQYF TGTGCCAGTAGTATAGAGGGGCAGGGAGGAACAAAGACCCAGTACTTC 16 . . TRBJ2-5 TRBV19
CAISNIQVRDRVLETQYF TGTGCCATCAGTAACATCCAAGTCCGGGACAGGGTGTTAGAGACCCAGTACTTC 18 . TRBD1 TRBJ2-5 TRBV10-3
CSGRTTGPPSGANVLTF TGCAGTGGAAGAACGACAGGGCCCCCCTCTGGGGCCAACGTCCTGACTTTC 17 . TRBD1 TRBJ2-6 TRBV20-1
CSAIGDTQYF TGCAGTGCTATCGGAGATACGCAGTATTTT 10 . . TRBJ2-3 TRBV20-1
CASSSALAKNIQYF TGTGCCAGCAGCAGCGCGTTAGCCAAAAACATTCAGTACTTC 14 . . TRBJ2-4 TRBV7-8
CASIKTGDDGYTF TGTGCCAGCATTAAGACAGGGGATGATGGCTACACCTTC 13 . TRBD1 TRBJ1-2 TRBV28
CASSLYGQGNIQYF TGTGCCAGCAGCTTATACGGCCAGGGAAACATTCAGTACTTC 14 . . TRBJ2-4 TRBV7-2
CASRVTGAGYERYF TGTGCCAGCAGGGTCACAGGGGCGGGATACGAGCGGTACTTC 14 . . TRBJ2-7 TRBV6-2/TRBV6-3
CASSYLGEAFF TGTGCCAGCAGTTACTTGGGTGAAGCTTTCTTT 11 . . TRBJ1-1 TRBV6-2/TRBV6-3
CASARSQSDGYTF TGTGCCAGCGCCCGGTCACAGAGTGATGGCTACACCTTC 13 . . TRBJ1-2 TRBV6-5